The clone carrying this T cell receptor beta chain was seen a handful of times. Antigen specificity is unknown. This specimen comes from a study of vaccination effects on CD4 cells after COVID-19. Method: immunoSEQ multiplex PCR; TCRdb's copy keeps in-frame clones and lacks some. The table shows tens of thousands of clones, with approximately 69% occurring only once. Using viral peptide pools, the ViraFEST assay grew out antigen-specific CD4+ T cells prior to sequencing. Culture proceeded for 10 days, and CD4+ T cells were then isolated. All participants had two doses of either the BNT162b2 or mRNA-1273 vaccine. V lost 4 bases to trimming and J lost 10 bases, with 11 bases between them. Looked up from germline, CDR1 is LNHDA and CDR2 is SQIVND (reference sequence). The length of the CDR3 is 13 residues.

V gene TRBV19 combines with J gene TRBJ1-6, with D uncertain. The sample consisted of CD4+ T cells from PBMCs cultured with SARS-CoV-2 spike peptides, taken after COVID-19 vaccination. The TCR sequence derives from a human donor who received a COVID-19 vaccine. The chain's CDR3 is CASSRDLQSPLHF. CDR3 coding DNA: TGTGCCAGTAGTAGAGACCTGCAGTCACCCCTCCACTTT.